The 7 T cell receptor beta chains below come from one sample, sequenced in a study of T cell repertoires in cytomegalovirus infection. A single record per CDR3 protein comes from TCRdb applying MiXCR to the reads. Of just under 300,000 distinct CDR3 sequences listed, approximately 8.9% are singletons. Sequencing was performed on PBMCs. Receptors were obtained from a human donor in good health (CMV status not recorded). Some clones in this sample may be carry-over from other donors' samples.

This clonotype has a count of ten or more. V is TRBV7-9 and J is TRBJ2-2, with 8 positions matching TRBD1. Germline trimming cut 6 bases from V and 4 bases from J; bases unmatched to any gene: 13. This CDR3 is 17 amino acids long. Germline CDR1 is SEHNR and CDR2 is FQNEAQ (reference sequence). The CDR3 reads CASRFPDRGHSTGELFF. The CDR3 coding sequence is TGTGCCAGCAGGTTCCCCGACAGGGGACATTCCACCGGGGAGCTGTTTTTT.

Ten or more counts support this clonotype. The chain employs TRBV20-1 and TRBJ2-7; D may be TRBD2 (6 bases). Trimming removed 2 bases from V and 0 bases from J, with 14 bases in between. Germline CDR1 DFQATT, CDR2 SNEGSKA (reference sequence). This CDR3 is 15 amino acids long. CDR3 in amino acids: CSARNWDSDSYEQYF. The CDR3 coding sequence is TGCAGTGCTAGAAATTGGGACTCCGACTCCTACGAGCAGTACTTC.

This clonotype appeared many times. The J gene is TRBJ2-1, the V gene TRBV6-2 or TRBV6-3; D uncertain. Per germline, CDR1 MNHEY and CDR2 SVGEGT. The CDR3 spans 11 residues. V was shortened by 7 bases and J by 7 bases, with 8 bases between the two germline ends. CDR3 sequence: CASTGVNEQFF. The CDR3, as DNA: TGTGCCAGCACTGGGGTTAATGAGCAGTTCTTC.

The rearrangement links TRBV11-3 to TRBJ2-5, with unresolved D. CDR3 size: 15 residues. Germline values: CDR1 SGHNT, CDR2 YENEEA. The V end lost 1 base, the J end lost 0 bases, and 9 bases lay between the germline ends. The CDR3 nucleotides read TGTGCCAGCAGCTTAGGTATGGGTAACCAAGAGACCCAGTACTTC. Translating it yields CASSLGMGNQETQYF.

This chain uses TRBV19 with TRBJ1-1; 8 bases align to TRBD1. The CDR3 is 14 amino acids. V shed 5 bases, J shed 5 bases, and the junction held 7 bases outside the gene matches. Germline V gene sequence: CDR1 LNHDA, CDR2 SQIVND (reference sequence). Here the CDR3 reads CASSVDRGATEAFF. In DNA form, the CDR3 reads TGTGCCAGTAGTGTTGACAGGGGAGCGACTGAAGCTTTCTTT.

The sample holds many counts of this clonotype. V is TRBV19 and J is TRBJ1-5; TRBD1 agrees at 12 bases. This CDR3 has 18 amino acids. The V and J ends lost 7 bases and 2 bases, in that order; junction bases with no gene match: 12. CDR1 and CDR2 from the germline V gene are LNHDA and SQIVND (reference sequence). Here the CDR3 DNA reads TGTGCCAGTAAACTGTCGGGACAGGGGGCAGGCGGCAATCAGCCCCAGCATTTT. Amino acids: CASKLSGQGAGGNQPQHF.

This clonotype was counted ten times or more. This CDR3 reads CASSRGQGKHEQFF. CDR3 DNA sequence: TGTGCCAGCAGCCGGGGACAGGGTAAACATGAGCAGTTCTTC. The chain carries TRBV7-2 and TRBJ2-1, with 9 bases aligning to TRBD1. CDR1 is SGHTA and CDR2 is FQGNSA in the germline V gene. The CDR3 sequence is 14 residues long. With 5 bases clipped from V and 8 bases from J, the junction kept 7 bases outside the gene matches.